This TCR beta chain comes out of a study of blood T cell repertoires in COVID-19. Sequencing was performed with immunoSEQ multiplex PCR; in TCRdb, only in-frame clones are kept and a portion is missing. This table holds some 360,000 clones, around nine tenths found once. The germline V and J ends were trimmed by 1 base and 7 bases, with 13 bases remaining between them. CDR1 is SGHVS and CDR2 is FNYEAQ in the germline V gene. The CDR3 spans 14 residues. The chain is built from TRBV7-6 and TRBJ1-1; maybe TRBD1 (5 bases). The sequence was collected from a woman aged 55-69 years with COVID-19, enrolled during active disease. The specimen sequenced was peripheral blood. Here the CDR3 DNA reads TGTGCCAGCAGCTTAGGGGAGGGGTTAGGTGAAGCTTTCTTT. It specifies CASSLGEGLGEAFF.